This TCR beta chain was identified during a study of blood T cell repertoires in COVID-19. The CDR3 length is 15 residues. The germline CDR1 and CDR2 sequences are SGHNT and YENEEA. V shed 1 base, J shed 0 bases, and the junction held 3 bases outside the gene matches. Sequenced by immunoSEQ multiplex PCR; TCRdb stores in-frame clones only, minus some. The table records about 190,000 clones, more than 60% of them present only once. Specimen: peripheral blood. This rearrangement joins TRBV11-3 to TRBJ2-7; TRBD1 agrees at 7 bases. This clonotype was obtained from a man in his fifties or sixties who had recovered from COVID-19. The CDR3 loop is CASSLGGTASYEQYF. The CDR3 nucleotides read TGTGCCAGCAGCTTAGGAGGGACAGCCTCCTACGAGCAGTACTTC. Full variable domain (outside the CDR3, taken from reference TRBV11-3 and TRBJ2-7): EAGVVQSPRYKIIEKKQPVAFWCNPISGHNTLYWYLQNLGQGPELLIRYENEEAVDDSQLPKDRFSAERLKGVDSTLKIQPAELGDSAVYLCASSLGGTASYEQYFGPGTRLTVT.